The 31 T cell receptor beta chains below come from one sample, sequenced in a study of OX40 agonist ivuxolimab in advanced cancers. Only in-frame clones appear in the TCRdb table, and some are missing; sequencing was by immunoSEQ multiplex PCR. The sample carries some 16,000 clones, 81% recorded once. The sequencing used CD4+ or CD8+ T cells sorted from blood, collected in a trial of the OX40 agonist ivuxolimab. The source is an adult with an advanced solid tumor such as melanoma, head and neck, liver or kidney cancer.

The chain combines TRBV9 with TRBJ1-5, with TRBD1 identical over 7 bases. The CDR3 is 15 amino acids. V lost 0 bases and J lost 3; bases outside the gene matches: 3. Per the germline V gene, CDR1 is SGDLS and CDR2 is YYNGEE. The CDR3: CASSVEGQFNQPQHF. The CDR3 DNA reads TGTGCCAGCAGCGTAGAGGGACAGTTCAATCAGCCCCAGCATTTT.

The CDR3 DNA follows: TGTGCCAGCCTCACAGGCCTACAAGAGACCCAGTACTTC. Translated, it gives CASLTGLQETQYF. This chain joins TRBV6-5 and TRBJ2-5; a weak D match, TRBD1 (5 bases). Deletions cut 8 bases from V and 2 bases from J, with 12 bases between. CDR1 is MNHEY, CDR2 SVGAGI, per germline. This CDR3 has 13 residues.

The chain joins TRBV27 to TRBJ1-5; 7 bases agree with TRBD1. This CDR3 has 15 residues. Per the germline V gene, CDR1 is MNHEY and CDR2 is SMNVEV (reference sequence). V gave up 8 bases and J gave up 1 base; unmatched junction bases: 8. CDR3 nucleotide sequence: TGTGCCAGCGGGAACAGGGGCGGGAGCAATCAGCCCCAGCATTTT. Its translation: CASGNRGGSNQPQHF.

This clone is judged medium-sized (0.01 to 0.1%). The chain is built from TRBV28 and TRBJ2-2; the D is unclear. This CDR3 is 17 amino acids long. V was clipped by 3 bases and J by 1 base, with 15 bases between them. The germline V gene has CDR1 MDHEN and CDR2 SYDVKM. DNA for the CDR3: TGTGCCAGCAGTTTTGCCCTCGGAGAAGGGAACACCGGGGAGCTGTTTTTT. Translated: CASSFALGEGNTGELFF.

This clone qualifies as medium-sized. The V call is TRBV7-2, the J call TRBJ1-1; 7 bases are shared with TRBD1. The germline CDR1 and CDR2 sequences are SGHTA and FQGNSA. The CDR3 spans 13 residues. Trimming cost V 5 bases and J 5 bases; bases outside gene matches: 5. CDR3 DNA sequence: TGTGCCAGCAGCGCACAGGGGACGACTGAAGCTTTCTTT. Translating gives CASSAQGTTEAFF. Using reference TRBV7-2 and TRBJ1-1 for the parts outside the CDR3, the full variable domain is GAGVSQSPSNKVTEKGKDVELRCDPISGHTALYWYRQSLGQGLEFLIYFQGNSAPDKSGLPSDRFSAERTGGSVSTLTIQRTQQEDSAVYLCASSAQGTTEAFFGQGTRLTVV.

This rearrangement joins TRBV6-5 to TRBJ2-7, with 7 bases fitting TRBD2. The CDR3 runs to 14 residues. The V gene end was trimmed by 5 bases and the J gene end by 0 bases; junction bases not matched to a gene: 4. Germline V gene sequence: CDR1 MNHEY, CDR2 SVGAGI. CDR3 sequence reads: CASSLSGNSYEQYF. CDR3 nucleotide sequence: TGTGCCAGCAGTCTAAGCGGGAACTCCTACGAGCAGTACTTC.

The chain links TRBV2 to TRBJ2-7, with D maybe TRBD2 (7 bases). V was shortened by 7 bases and J by 4 bases, with 20 bases between the two germline ends. The CDR3 has 15 amino acids. Germline loops: CDR1 SNHLY, CDR2 FYNNEI. The DNA of the CDR3 is TGTGCCAGCACCCGGCCGGGGGGCAGGGGATACGAGCAGTACTTC. Amino acids: CASTRPGGRGYEQYF.

This rearrangement joins TRBV6-6 to TRBJ2-5, with D perhaps matching TRBD2 (6 bases). The J call is in doubt because the DNA end fits TRBJ2-7 better. Germline V CDR1 and CDR2: MNHNY, SVGAGI (reference sequence). This CDR3 has 12 amino acids. The CDR3: CASREGSYEQYF. CDR3 sequence (DNA): TGTGCCAGCAGGGAGGGCTCCTACGAGCAGTACTTC.

This chain joins TRBV5-4 and TRBJ2-5, with 9 bases matching TRBD1. Germline assignment: CDR1 SGHNT and CDR2 YYREEE (reference sequence). V dropped 0 bases and J dropped 0; count of bases not matched to a gene: 6. The CDR3 length is 17 residues. Here the CDR3 reads CASSLVGTGLYQETQYF. The CDR3 coding sequence is TGTGCCAGCAGCTTGGTTGGGACAGGGTTGTACCAAGAGACCCAGTACTTC.

This chain joins TRBV7-9 and TRBJ2-7, with D hard to call. The V gene's germline CDR1 is SEHNR and CDR2 FQNEAQ (reference sequence). The V end was cut by 7 bases, the J end by 2 bases, with 12 bases between. This CDR3 has 13 amino acids. CDR3 loop: CASISDGAYEQYF. The CDR3 DNA follows: TGTGCCAGCATCTCGGACGGAGCCTACGAGCAGTACTTC.

The rearrangement links TRBV9 to TRBJ1-4; weak D call: TRBD1 (5 bases). Germline CDR1 reads SGDLS; CDR2 reads YYNGEE. The CDR3 is made up of 14 amino acids. V lost 3 bases and J 0 bases, leaving 6 bases between the germline ends. The DNA for the CDR3 is TGTGCCAGCAGCGGGACAACAACTAATGAAAAACTGTTTTTT. Its protein is CASSGTTTNEKLFF. The complete variable domain, with remaining parts taken from reference TRBV9 and TRBJ1-4, reads DSGVTQTPKHLITATGQRVTLRCSPRSGDLSVYWYQQSLDQGLQFLIQYYNGEERAKGNILERFSAQQFPDLHSELNLSSLELGDSALYFCASSGTTTNEKLFFGSGTQLSVL.

This clone was seen many times. The V call is TRBV27, the J call TRBJ1-5; no firm D call. V lost 0 bases and J lost 6, with 6 bases in between. CDR3 size: 13 residues. CDR1 and CDR2 (germline): MNHEY, SMNVEV (reference sequence). The CDR3 loop is CASSLSFRQPQHF. CDR3 in DNA: TGTGCCAGCAGTTTATCGTTTCGTCAGCCCCAGCATTTT.

The rearrangement joins TRBV9 to TRBJ2-1, with D hard to call. The CDR3 is 13 amino acids. The germline CDR1 and CDR2 sequences are SGDLS and YYNGEE. With 9 bases removed from V and 8 bases from J, the gap between germline ends came to 18 bases. The CDR3 nucleotides are TGTGCCATCCCCGAGGACGCTATGCATGAGCAGTTCTTC. It is translated as CAIPEDAMHEQFF.

The chain combines TRBV28 with TRBJ2-2; the D gene is possibly TRBD2 (5 bases). The CDR3 consists of 15 residues. Germline lookup yields CDR1 MDHEN and CDR2 SYDVKM. V was clipped by 2 bases and J by 5 bases, with 12 bases between them. CDR3 residues: CASSLPGGLTGELFF. The DNA for the CDR3 is TGTGCCAGCAGTTTACCCGGCGGGCTAACCGGGGAGCTGTTTTTT.

The chain is built from TRBV7-3 and TRBJ2-3; tentative D call: TRBD2 (7 bases). Trimming shortened V by 5 bases and J by 5 bases, and 17 bases separated the two germline ends. CDR3 length equals 15 residues. Per the germline V gene, CDR1 is SGHTA and CDR2 is FQGTGA. DNA for the CDR3: TGTGCCAGCAGCCCAACGGGGGGCGTAGAAGATACGCAGTATTTT. Amino acid sequence: CASSPTGGVEDTQYF.

By share, this clone ranks as medium-sized (0.01 to 0.1%). CDR3 loop: CASSTRQGADNSPLHF. The CDR3 region has the DNA TGTGCCAGTAGTACCCGACAGGGGGCAGATAATTCACCCCTCCACTTT. This chain links TRBV19 with TRBJ1-6, with 10 bases fitting TRBD1. Per germline, CDR1 LNHDA and CDR2 SQIVND (reference sequence). The CDR3 loop spans 16 amino acids. V shed 4 bases and J 5 bases; nucleotides not matched to a gene: 5.

This chain joins TRBV7-3 and TRBJ1-5; D possibly corresponds to TRBD1 (5 bases). Germline lookup yields CDR1 SGHTA and CDR2 FQGTGA. V was pared by 1 base and J by 6 bases, with 25 bases between. The CDR3 extends over 19 amino acids. CDR3 loop: CASSLKGGGQIFSCQPQHF. Here the CDR3 DNA reads TGTGCCAGCAGCTTAAAGGGCGGGGGTCAGATTTTTAGTTGTCAGCCCCAGCATTTT.

The chain carries TRBV11-1 and TRBJ2-7; either TRBD1 or TRBD2 may supply D (7 bases each). The CDR3 has 14 amino acids. Trimming took off 5 bases at V and 3 bases at J, with 14 bases between the two ends. In germline, CDR1 is SGHAT, CDR2 FQDESV (reference sequence). CDR3 sequence (DNA): TGTGCCAGCAGCCACCAGGGGGGGGGCTACGAGCAGTACTTC. The encoded protein is CASSHQGGGYEQYF.

This clone was seen only once. The rearrangement uses TRBV13 and TRBJ2-3; TRBD2 might be the D (7 bases). Germline CDR1 is PRHDT and CDR2 is FYEKMQ (reference sequence). The CDR3 sequence is 19 residues long. The V end was cut by 5 bases, the J end by 1 base, with 25 bases between. CDR3 region: CASSDEGGKAGPRTDTQYF. The DNA for the CDR3 is TGTGCCAGCAGCGACGAAGGGGGTAAAGCGGGGCCGCGCACAGATACGCAGTATTTT.

The chain uses TRBV11-2 and TRBJ1-2; possibly TRBD1 for D (5 bases). Germline V gives CDR1 SGHAT, CDR2 FQNNGV. The CDR3 covers 15 residues. V gave up 5 bases and J gave up 0 bases, with 13 bases separating them. CDR3 in DNA: TGTGCCAGCAGCCCTAAACCGACAGCTAACTATGGCTACACCTTC. Translating it yields CASSPKPTANYGYTF. The complete variable domain, with remaining parts taken from reference TRBV11-2 and TRBJ1-2, reads EAGVAQSPRYKIIEKRQSVAFWCNPISGHATLYWYQQILGQGPKLLIQFQNNGVVDDSQLPKDRFSAERLKGVDSTLKIQPAKLEDSAVYLCASSPKPTANYGYTFGSGTRLTVV.

The chain combines TRBV4-3 with TRBJ2-7; 10 bases are a match to TRBD2. The germline CDR1 and CDR2 sequences are LGHNA and YSLEER. This CDR3 region has 15 residues. V was clipped by 1 base and J by 3 bases; unmatched bases: 3. The CDR3 bases are TGCGCCAGCAGCCAAGGCTCTAGCGGGAGCTACGAGCAGTACTTC. It is translated as CASSQGSSGSYEQYF.

The DNA for the CDR3 is TGTGCTAGTGGTTTGGTAGCAGGGGAAGGCAATCAGCCCCAGCATTTT. It specifies CASGLVAGEGNQPQHF. The rearrangement uses TRBV12-5 and TRBJ1-5; D is perhaps TRBD1 (6 bases). The V end was cut by 0 bases, the J end by 2 bases, with 11 bases between. CDR1 LGHNT and CDR2 FRNRAP come from the germline V gene. The CDR3 contains 16 residues.

This clone has only one observation. The chain carries TRBV9 and TRBJ1-3; D gene ambiguous. This CDR3 is 14 amino acids long. Trimming removed 5 bases from V and 0 bases from J, with 9 bases in between. Germline assignment: CDR1 SGDLS and CDR2 YYNGEE. CDR3: CASSEFSSGNTIYF. The CDR3 DNA sequence: TGTGCCAGCAGTGAATTTTCCTCTGGAAACACCATATATTTT.

J is TRBJ2-3 and V is TRBV6-4, with D perhaps TRBD1 (5 bases). This CDR3 spans 13 amino acids. Trimming stripped 6 bases from V and 6 bases from J, with 13 bases between. The germline CDR1 and CDR2 sequences are MRHNA and SNTAGT. CDR3 loop: CASSKTGRDTQYF. The CDR3 region has the DNA TGTGCCAGCAGCAAAACAGGACGGGATACGCAGTATTTT.

The table lists this clone with a count of one. The gene calls are TRBV5-4 and TRBJ1-1; D is unclear. Germline values: CDR1 SGHNT, CDR2 YYREEE (reference sequence). V dropped 2 bases and J dropped 7 bases, with 15 bases sitting between them. This CDR3 is 14 amino acids long. The CDR3 sequence: CASSFTREGGEAFF. The CDR3, as DNA: TGTGCCAGCAGCTTCACCCGGGAAGGTGGTGAAGCTTTCTTT. Complete variable domain (other parts from reference TRBV5-4 and TRBJ1-1): ETGVTQSPTHLIKTRGQQVTLRCSSQSGHNTVSWYQQALGQGPQFIFQYYREEENGRGNFPPRFSGLQFPNYSSELNVNALELDDSALYLCASSFTREGGEAFFGQGTRLTVV.

V usage is TRBV15 and J usage is TRBJ2-5, with 7 bases that match TRBD2. Trimming at V came to 4 bases and at J to 2 bases, leaving 7 bases not matched to a gene. Per the germline V gene, CDR1 is LNHNV and CDR2 is YYDKDF (reference sequence). The length of the CDR3 is 15 residues. CDR3 DNA: TGTGCCACCAGCATTTCCCTAGCGGAACAAGAGACCCAGTACTTC. Translated: CATSISLAEQETQYF.

The rearrangement links TRBV7-8 to TRBJ1-1; the D is unclear. Germline V gene sequence: CDR1 SGHVS, CDR2 FQNEAQ. V lost 2 bases, J lost 1 base, and 8 bases lay in between. The length of the CDR3 is 14 residues. CDR3 in amino acids: CASSLYSSNTEAFF. The DNA for the CDR3 is TGTGCCAGCAGCTTATACTCTTCGAACACTGAAGCTTTCTTT.

The rearrangement links TRBV4-1 to TRBJ2-2; D not certain. Germline V gene lookup returns CDR1 MGHRA and CDR2 YSYEKL. Trimming removed 4 bases at V and 4 bases at J, with 13 bases between. CDR3 length equals 15 residues. The CDR3 sequence is CASSPNSPSTGELFF. As DNA, the CDR3 is TGCGCCAGCAGCCCCAACTCTCCGAGCACCGGGGAGCTGTTTTTT.

This chain joins TRBV9 and TRBJ2-1, with TRBD2 matching 11 bases. Trimming cost V 0 bases and J 7 bases; bases outside gene matches: 3. CDR1 SGDLS and CDR2 YYNGEE come from the germline V gene. This CDR3 is 15 amino acids long. The CDR3 region has the DNA TGTGCCAGCAGCGTAGTAGCGGGGGGGCCGAATGAGCAGTTCTTC. Translating it yields CASSVVAGGPNEQFF.

The DNA of the CDR3 is TGTGCCAGCAGCCCCGGACTAGGGGAAGGAAAGACCCAGTACTTC. It specifies CASSPGLGEGKTQYF. The chain links TRBV7-9 to TRBJ2-5; TRBD2 matches 7 bases. V lost 5 bases to trimming and J lost 6 bases; unmatched junction nucleotides: 12. CDR1 and CDR2 (germline): SEHNR, FQNEAQ (reference sequence). The CDR3 has 15 amino acids.

This clone occurred once. The rearrangement links TRBV28 to TRBJ2-2; the D is unclear. Germline V gives CDR1 MDHEN, CDR2 SYDVKM. CDR3 size: 12 residues. Trimming took 3 bases from V and 9 from J, leaving 8 bases between them. The CDR3 nucleotides read TGTGCCAGCAGTTTTGGTGCCTGGGAGCTGTTTTTT. Its protein is CASSFGAWELFF. The full variable domain, completed using reference TRBV28 and TRBJ2-2, is DVKVTQSSRYLVKRTGEKVFLECVQDMDHENMFWYRQDPGLGLRLIYFSYDVKMKEKGDIPEGYSVSREKKERFSLILESASTNQTSMYLCASSFGAWELFFGEGSRLTVL.